This record looks at one TCR beta chain sequence and its context. The target antigen is unknown. CDR1 is SQVTM and CDR2 is ANQGSEA in the germline V gene. The CDR3 contains 13 residues. V trimming: 5 bases; J trimming: 8 bases; junction bases outside the gene matches: 8. The data were obtained in a study of cytomegalovirus exposure and HLA in healthy donors. The PCR had 60 Vbeta and 13 Jbeta primers. Using immunoSEQ multiplex PCR, the repertoire was profiled, and TCRdb retains in-frame clones only, with some absent. This sample yields roughly 150,000 clones, of which about 75% are seen a single time; approximately 4.4% belongs to the top ten. Study-level points and caveats: An Asian-associated ancestry cluster reportedly showed fewer N-insertions than the roughly 670-donor mean in a later analysis. The HLA-A and HLA-B alleles of most subjects were reportedly predicted accurately from TCR beta sequences. By a later analysis, the bulk of CMV-associated TCR beta chains appeared HLA-restricted. The study had only CMV serostatus as immune exposure information.

The chain couples TRBV29-1 to TRBJ1-4; TRBD1 matches 7 bases. The sequence came from a man aged 18 to 35 in good health and CMV-seropositive. The sequencing sample was made of PBMCs. CDR3 nucleotides: TGCAGCGTTTTAAAGACAGGGCGGGAAAAACTGTTTTTT. Its protein product is CSVLKTGREKLFF.